This TCR beta chain was recorded in a study of blood T cell repertoires in COVID-19. Study context: Collection of acute and convalescent COVID-19 samples took place in the United States, Italy and Spain. T cells, B-cell-depleted T cells, or PBMCs supplied cDNA or gDNA.

In germline, CDR1 is SGHRS, CDR2 YFSETQ. V shed 1 base and J shed 5 bases, with 12 bases lying between them. The CDR3 has 14 residues. Per the original data handling: Estimation of nucleated cell counts was performed using reference gene primer amplification. Sequencing used immunoSEQ multiplex PCR; TCRdb keeps in-frame clones, though not all of them. V, J and clone size derive from that table, while D and trimming were established from the DNA sequence. The sample consists of 150,000 or so clones, approximately 90% of them appearing once. The origin of this receptor is a man aged 55-75 years with acute or convalescent COVID-19. Sequenced sample: peripheral blood. The rearrangement links TRBV5-1 to TRBJ1-1, with D unclear. DNA for the CDR3: TGCGCCAGCAGCTTGACGGGTGAGCAAACTGAAGCTTTCTTT. It yields the protein CASSLTGEQTEAFF.